This entry concerns a single TCR beta chain. Antigen specificity is unknown. The isolated RNA, all of it, was reverse transcribed, so expressed TCRB transcripts were what got sequenced. Here immunoSEQ multiplex PCR was the method, and the copy in TCRdb shows in-frame clones only, minus some. Of a few hundred thousand clones listed, about 20% are singletons. Sorting that relied on CD45RO/CCR7/CD25/CD127/CD95/CD27 yielded CD4+ naive, central memory, regulatory and stem cell-like memory cells. CDR1 and CDR2 (germline): SGHRS, YFSETQ. There are 19 residues in the CDR3. J was trimmed by 5 bases and V by 5 bases; bases with no gene match: 17. The data derive from a study of beta chain features in type 1 diabetes. Study results and limitations: The study found that naive, central memory and Treg TCRB repertoires appeared more similar in patients than in healthy donors.

The specimen sequenced was naive CD4+ T cells from blood. The receptor's source is a woman between 18 and 30 years old in good health. The J gene is TRBJ2-3, the V gene TRBV5-1; 13 bases are a match to TRBD2. CDR3 DNA: TGCGCCAGCAGACAAATCGGGGGAACTAGCGGGGGGGCCAGAGATACGCAGTATTTT. Residues: CASRQIGGTSGGARDTQYF.